This T cell receptor (beta chain) was sequenced during a study of blood T cells in healthy people across ages. This clonotype was counted a few times. A junction end diverges from the germline sequence, so it may reflect a read error. CDR3 size: 14 residues. CDR1 and CDR2 (germline): SGHDT, YYEEEE. The use of a sample-barcoded 5' primer and a J-beta primer mix characterized a second PCR of about 7 to 12 cycles. Each cDNA molecule received a tag from a template-switch adaptor that had 12 random nucleotides. MiXCR, run by TCRdb on the 5' RACE reads, gives a single entry per CDR3 protein. Of around 1,000,000 distinct CDR3 sequences listed, around 27% are singletons. Separately, the same data were catalogued under a study of T cells of mothers and their children.

The V call is TRBV5-6, the J call TRBJ2-5; tentatively, D is TRBD1 (6 bases). This TCR was recovered from a girl between 2 and 10 years old in good health. The sequencing sample was made of blood. The CDR3 spells CAGSLDKQGETQYF. The CDR3 bases are TGTGCCGGCAGCTTGGACAAACAGGGAGAGACCCAGTACTTC. Supplemented by reference TRBV5-6 and TRBJ2-5, the full variable domain reads DAGVTQSPTHLIKTRGQQVTLRCSPKSGHDTVSWYQQALGQGPQFIFQYYEEEERQRGNFPDRFSGHQFPNYSSELNVNALLLGDSALYLCAGSLDKQGETQYFGPGTRLLVL.